This T cell receptor (beta chain) was profiled in a study of cytomegalovirus exposure and HLA in healthy donors. Primers: 60 Vbeta forward and 13 Jbeta reverse. Clones were sequenced by immunoSEQ multiplex PCR, and TCRdb holds only the in-frame ones, with some missing. The repertoire holds around 170,000 clones, with 81% as singletons. Sequencing was carried out using PBMCs. The receptor was isolated from a middle-aged man in good health and CMV-seronegative.

CDR3 region: CASRGGQRRANYGYTF. CDR3 nucleotide sequence: TGCGCCAGCAGGGGTGGACAGAGAAGAGCTAACTATGGCTACACCTTC. V usage is TRBV10-2 and J usage is TRBJ1-2; D might be TRBD1 (6 bases). V was clipped by 6 bases and J by 0 bases, with 17 bases between them. This CDR3 contains 16 residues. The germline V gene has CDR1 WSHSY and CDR2 SAAADI.